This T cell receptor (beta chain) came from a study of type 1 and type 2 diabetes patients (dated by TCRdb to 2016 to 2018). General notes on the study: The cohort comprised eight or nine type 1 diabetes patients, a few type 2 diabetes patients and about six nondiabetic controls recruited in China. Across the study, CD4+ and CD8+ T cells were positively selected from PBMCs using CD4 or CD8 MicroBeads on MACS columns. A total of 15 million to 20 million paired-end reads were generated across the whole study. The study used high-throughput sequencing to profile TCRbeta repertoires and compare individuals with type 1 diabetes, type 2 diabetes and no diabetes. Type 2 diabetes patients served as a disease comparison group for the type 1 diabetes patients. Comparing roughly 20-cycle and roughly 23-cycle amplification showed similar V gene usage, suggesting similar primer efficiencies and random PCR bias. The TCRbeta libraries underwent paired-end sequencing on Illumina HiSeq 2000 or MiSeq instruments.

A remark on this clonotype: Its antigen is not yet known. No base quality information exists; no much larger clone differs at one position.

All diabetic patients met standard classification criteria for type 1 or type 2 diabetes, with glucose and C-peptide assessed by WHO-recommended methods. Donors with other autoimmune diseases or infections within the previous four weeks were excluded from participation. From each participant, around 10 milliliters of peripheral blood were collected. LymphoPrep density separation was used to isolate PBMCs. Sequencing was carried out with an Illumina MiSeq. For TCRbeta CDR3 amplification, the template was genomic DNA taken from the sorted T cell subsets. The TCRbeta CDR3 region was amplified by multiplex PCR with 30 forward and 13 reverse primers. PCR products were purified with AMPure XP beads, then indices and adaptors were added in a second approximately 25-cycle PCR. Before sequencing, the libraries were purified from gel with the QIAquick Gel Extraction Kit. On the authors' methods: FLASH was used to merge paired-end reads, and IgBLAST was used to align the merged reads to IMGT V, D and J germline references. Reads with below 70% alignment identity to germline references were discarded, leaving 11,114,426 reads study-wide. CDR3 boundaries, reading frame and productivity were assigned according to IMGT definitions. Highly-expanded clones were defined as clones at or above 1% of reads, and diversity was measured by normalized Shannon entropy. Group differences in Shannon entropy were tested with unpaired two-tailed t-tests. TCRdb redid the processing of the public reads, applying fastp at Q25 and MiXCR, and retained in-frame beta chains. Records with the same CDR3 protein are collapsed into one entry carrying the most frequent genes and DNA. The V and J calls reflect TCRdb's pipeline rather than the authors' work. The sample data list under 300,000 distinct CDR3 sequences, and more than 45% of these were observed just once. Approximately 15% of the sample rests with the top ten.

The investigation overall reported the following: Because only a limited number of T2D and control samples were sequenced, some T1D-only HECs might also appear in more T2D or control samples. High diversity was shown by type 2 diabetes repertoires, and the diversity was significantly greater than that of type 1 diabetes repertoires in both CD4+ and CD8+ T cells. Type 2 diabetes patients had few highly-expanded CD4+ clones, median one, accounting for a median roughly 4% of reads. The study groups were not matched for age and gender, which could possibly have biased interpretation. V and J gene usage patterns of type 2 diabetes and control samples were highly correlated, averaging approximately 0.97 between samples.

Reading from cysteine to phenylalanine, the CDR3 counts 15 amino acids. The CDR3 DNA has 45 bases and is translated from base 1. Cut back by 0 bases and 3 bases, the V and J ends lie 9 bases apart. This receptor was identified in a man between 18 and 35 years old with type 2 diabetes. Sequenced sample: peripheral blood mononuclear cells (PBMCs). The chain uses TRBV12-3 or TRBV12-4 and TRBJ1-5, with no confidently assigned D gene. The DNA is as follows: TGTGCCAGCAGTTTAGCGCGACGGCACAATCAGCCCCAGCATTTT. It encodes CASSLARRHNQPQHF.